This T cell receptor beta chain was captured by sequencing in a study of control samples from healthy donors and cancer patients. Method: immunoSEQ multiplex PCR; TCRdb's copy keeps in-frame clones and lacks some. The table includes under 95,000 clones, 80% to 95% detected once. V was pared by 6 bases and J by 0 bases, with 23 bases between. This CDR3 spans 18 amino acids. Germline V CDR1 and CDR2: LGHNT, FRNRAP. This receptor was taken from a young woman in good health. What was sequenced was blood. The chain uses TRBV12-5 and TRBJ1-2; D might be TRBD1 (5 bases). The CDR3 nucleotides read TGTGCTAGTGGGAAGACATGGGGCAAGACCGGTTCTAACTATGGCTACACCTTC. Protein sequence: CASGKTWGKTGSNYGYTF. The full variable domain, its missing parts supplied by reference TRBV12-5 and TRBJ1-2, is DARVTQTPRHKVTEMGQEVTMRCQPILGHNTVFWYRQTMMQGLELLAYFRNRAPLDDSGMPKDRFSAEMPDATLATLKIQPSEPRDSAVYFCASGKTWGKTGSNYGYTFGSGTRLTVV.